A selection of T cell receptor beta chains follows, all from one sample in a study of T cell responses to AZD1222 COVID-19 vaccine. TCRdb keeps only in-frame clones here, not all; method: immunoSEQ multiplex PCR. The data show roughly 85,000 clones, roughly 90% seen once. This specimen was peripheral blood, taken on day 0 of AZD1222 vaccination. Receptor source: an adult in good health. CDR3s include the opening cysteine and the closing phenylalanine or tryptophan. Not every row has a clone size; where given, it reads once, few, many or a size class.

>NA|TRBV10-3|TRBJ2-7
CAISEFRAEESVEQYF
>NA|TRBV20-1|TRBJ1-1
CSASHTMEAFF
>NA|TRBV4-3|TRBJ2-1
CASSRRQGTYNEQFF
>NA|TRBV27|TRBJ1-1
CASRTGRTEAFF
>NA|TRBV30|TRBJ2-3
CAWSVGSGTDTQYF
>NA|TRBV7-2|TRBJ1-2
CASSLGGGNGYTF
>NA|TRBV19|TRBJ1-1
CASSNRGPNTEAFF
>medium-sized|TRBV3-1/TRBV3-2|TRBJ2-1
CASSRTGPSYNEQFF
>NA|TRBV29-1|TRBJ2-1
CSVDSLAGVYNEQFF
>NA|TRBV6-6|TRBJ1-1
CASRGWGSDTEAFF
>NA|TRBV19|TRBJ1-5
CASSLTGWRNQPQHF